This entry describes one T cell receptor beta chain. Study processing details: Amplified reference gene primers provided the basis for estimating nucleated cell counts. Assay: immunoSEQ multiplex PCR; the TCRdb copy retains only in-frame clones and omits some. V and J calls and clone size are given by that table; D and trimming were obtained from the DNA. Of about 170,000 clones in the sample, approximately 79% are singletons; the top ten hold less than 3%. This sample stems from a study of blood T cell repertoires in COVID-19. Whole-study context: T cells, B-cell-depleted T cells, or PBMCs provided the cDNA or gDNA that served as material.

V lost 2 bases, J lost 1 base, and 16 bases lay in between. The CDR3 is made up of 16 amino acids. In germline, CDR1 is GTSNPN, CDR2 SVGIG (reference sequence). Sequenced material: peripheral blood. The chain combines TRBV30 with TRBJ2-3; weak D call: TRBD1 (6 bases). This sequence originates from a woman of 80 years or more with acute or convalescent COVID-19. This CDR3 is CAWSPLGGWGTDTQYF. The CDR3 DNA is TGTGCCTGGAGTCCACTAGGGGGATGGGGCACAGATACGCAGTATTTT.